This T cell receptor (beta chain) emerged from a study of human T cells and chemical hapten exposure. TCRdb analysed the RACE reads with MiXCR anew, one entry per CDR3 protein. This sample has about 30,000 distinct CDR3 sequences, with under 13% found just once. Time point noted: pre-sensitization, week 0. Treatment indicated: therapeutic diphenylcyclopropenone sensitization with weekly scalp DPC. Extraction of total RNA was performed on unfractionated whole blood. Investigators collected blood before applying each patch test. The sequences come from whole blood, collected in connection with sensitization to the hapten diphenylcyclopropenone (DPC). The clonotype originates from a man aged 45-65 years with alopecia areata. Some clones in this sample may be carry-over from other donors' samples.

The CDR3 DNA follows: TGCAGCGTTGTCTGGCCTGAGCAGTTCTTC. Its protein is CSVVWPEQFF. This rearrangement joins TRBV29-1 to TRBJ2-1; D is unresolved. The CDR3 sequence is 10 residues long. Trimming cost V 4 bases and J 9 bases, with 7 bases left between them. In germline, CDR1 is SQVTM, CDR2 ANQGSEA.